This TCR beta chain was recorded in a study of read filtering for tumor transcriptome and immune sequencing (dated by TCRdb to about 2020). About the investigation overall: Of the patients in the cohort, 16 to 20 were male and over twelve were female, and their mean age was about 69 years, with a range of roughly 45 to 80. By revised international staging, fewer than ten patients were R-ISS I, some 16 were R-ISS II and 6 or 7 were R-ISS III. Using the same bone marrow samples, the study compared TCR repertoires obtained by targeted immune repertoire sequencing with those obtained by bulk whole-transcriptome sequencing. TCR-region mapped reads per sample ranged from about 4.05 to 10.27 million with IR-seq versus only 85 to 1273 with RNA-seq. As a main aim, a read-filtering strategy for immune repertoire data was addressed, with the specific question being whether clonotypes supported by a single read should be removed. After DNase treatment, whole-transcriptome libraries were prepared using the TruSeq RNA Access Library Prep Kit. Overall study results and their limits: The sorted CD138-negative fraction was a mixed bone marrow immune population, not purified T cells. Clonotypes were captured by IR-seq at much higher depth and more reliably than by RNA-seq, and smaller IR-seq throughput was sufficient for identification of most shared clonotypes. Removing single-read clonotypes increased the correlation between IR-seq and RNA-seq shared clonotype proportions. Single-read clonotypes made up roughly four fifths of clonotypes but about 3.2% of total reads in IR-seq, and around 73% of clonotypes and 35% to 50% of reads in RNA-seq.

The Immunoverse kit was used to build TCR libraries from roughly 440 ng RNA, with molecular barcoded adaptors covering alpha/delta and beta/gamma chains. TCR library preparation used the same RNA that went into transcriptome sequencing. Sequencing of the TCR libraries was done on an Illumina HiSeq 4000 with 2 x 150 cycles. For the original study's pipeline: MiXCR aligned TCR reads to human V, D, J and C references and assembled the aligned reads into CDR3 clonotypes, with quality filtering and error correction included. The tcR package in R was used to analyze clonotype counts and gene usage diversity. For inspection of raw mapping reads, RNA-seq reads were mapped by STAR aligner version 2.5.3a onto GRCh37 of the human genome. To test the effect of sequencing depth on detected clonotypes, IR-seq fastq files were randomly downsampled using Seqtk 1.3. TCRdb trimmed public reads at Q25 via fastp, called clones via MiXCR and kept in-frame beta chains. Every entry covers one CDR3 protein and lists the most common genes and DNA from its rows. Here the V and J calls rest on TCRdb's processing, not on the authors' analysis. The sample yields under 80,000 distinct CDR3 sequences; approximately 20% were counted once. Around 15% of the sample rests with the top ten.

Each patient had bone marrow sampled at the time of active disease. Isolation of bone marrow mononuclear cells was performed by Ficoll-Hypaque density gradient centrifugation. To remove myeloma plasma cells, the cells were labeled with CD138 magnetic microbeads on a MACS separator, and CD138-negative cells were then collected by negative selection. Flow cytometry with CD138 antibodies on an Attune NxT was used to check how pure the isolated cells were. TRIzol reagent was used to extract total RNA, which was then quantified with a NanoDrop spectrophotometer. Paired RNA-seq and IR-seq were performed on the CD138-negative bone marrow sample of each patient. This clonotype was observed many times. Its specific antigen is unknown. Per-base quality was not reported, and no clone a single base away is much larger than it. Trimming at the junction amounts to 6 bases on V and 4 bases on J, and the germline ends lie 9 bases apart. The CDR3 spans 13 residues, from the cysteine through the phenylalanine. The kept DNA is CDR3 alone, 39 bases in frame from the first base. The germline V gene supplies CDR1 MNHEY and CDR2 SVGEGT.

The chain links TRBV6-2 or TRBV6-3 with TRBJ2-2, with TRBD1 tentatively as D gene (6 bases match). Material: a population of CD138-negative cells sorted from bone marrow. Read against the paper, the sample's cell subset or site label means: bone marrow mononuclear cells depleted of CD138+ plasma/myeloma cells by negative magnetic selection. This sequence was found in a donor at least 40 years old with multiple myeloma. The DNA sequence is TGTGCCAGCAGAATGACAGGCACCGGGGAGCTGTTTTTT. Translated, it reads CASRMTGTGELFF.